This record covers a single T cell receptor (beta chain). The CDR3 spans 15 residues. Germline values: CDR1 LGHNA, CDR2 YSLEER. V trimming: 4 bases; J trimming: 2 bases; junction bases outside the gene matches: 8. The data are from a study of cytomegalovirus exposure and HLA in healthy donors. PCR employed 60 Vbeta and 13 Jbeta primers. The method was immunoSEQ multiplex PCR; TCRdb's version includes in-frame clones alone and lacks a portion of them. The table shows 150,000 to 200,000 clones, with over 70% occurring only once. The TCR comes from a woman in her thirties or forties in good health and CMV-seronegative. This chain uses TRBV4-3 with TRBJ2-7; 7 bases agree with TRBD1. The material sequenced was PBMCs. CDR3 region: CASSPKRQGTYEQYF. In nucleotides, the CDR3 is TGCGCCAGCAGCCCGAAGAGACAGGGCACCTACGAGCAGTACTTC.